These 18 T cell receptor beta chains originate from one sample sequenced in a study of blood T cells in healthy people across ages. For the second PCR, which ran for about 6 to 12 cycles, a sample-barcoded 5' primer and a J-beta primer mix were used. TCRdb reprocessed the 5' RACE reads via MiXCR and lists one record per CDR3 protein. The sample lists more than 1.4 million distinct CDR3 sequences; 42% were seen once. The sample was blood. The receptors were sampled from a woman aged 18-29 years in good health.

The chain is built from TRBV10-3 and TRBJ2-3; D could derive from TRBD1 or TRBD2 (6 bases each). The CDR3 runs 16 residues. Looked up from germline, CDR1 is ENHRY and CDR2 is SYGVKD. V dropped 0 bases and J dropped 2 bases, with 12 bases sitting between them. CDR3 in amino acids: CAISESKGGPTDTQYF. The CDR3 DNA sequence: TGTGCCATCAGTGAGTCGAAGGGGGGCCCCACAGATACGCAGTATTTT.

This clonotype was seen more than once but under ten times. J is TRBJ2-7 and V is TRBV6-2 or TRBV6-3; D is undetermined. The V gene lost 5 bases and the J gene lost 2 bases, with 22 bases spanning the gap. This CDR3 has 17 amino acids. The germline CDR1 and CDR2 sequences are MNHEY and SVGEGT. The CDR3 DNA is TGTGCCAGCAGTCCCAACCCAGACACGCGTTCCGCCTACGAGCAGTACTTC. Encoded protein: CASSPNPDTRSAYEQYF.

The sample holds a few counts of this clonotype. The rearrangement uses TRBV4-1 and TRBJ2-7; 8 bases map to TRBD1. The germline gives CDR1 MGHRA, CDR2 YSYEKL. CDR3 length: 15 amino acids. Trimming at V came to 2 bases and at J to 0 bases, leaving 3 bases not matched to a gene. The CDR3 coding sequence is TGCGCCAGCAGCCAACTGGACAGGGCCTCCTACGAGCAGTACTTC. This codes for CASSQLDRASYEQYF.

V is TRBV20-1 and J is TRBJ2-3; weak D call: TRBD2 (5 bases). CDR3 length: 11 amino acids. CDR1 is DFQATT and CDR2 is SNEGSKA in the germline V gene (reference sequence). As DNA, the CDR3 is TGCTCGCCGGGGAGCACAGATACGCAGTATTTT. It yields the protein CSPGSTDTQYF.

This chain connects TRBV28 to TRBJ2-5, with D unresolved. This CDR3 has 11 amino acids. Germline CDR1 and CDR2: MDHEN and SYDVKM. V shed 1 base and J shed 11 bases, with 8 bases lying between them. CDR3 in amino acids: CASSLYPEQYF. CDR3 nucleotides: TGTGCCAGCAGTTTATATCCGGAACAGTACTTC.

The genes are TRBV25-1 and TRBJ2-7; D is perhaps TRBD2 (7 bases). The J call is in doubt because the DNA end fits TRBJ2-1 better. This CDR3 is 16 amino acids long. Germline V gene lookup returns CDR1 MGHDK and CDR2 SYGVNS. The CDR3 protein is CASSEGAGATSYEQFF. The DNA of the CDR3 is TGTGCCAGCAGTGAAGGGGCGGGGGCCACTTCCTACGAGCAGTTCTTC.

The table lists this clonotype with a few counts. The chain combines TRBV6-1 with TRBJ1-2, with a possible D match to TRBD1 (5 bases). The V gene lost 0 bases and the J gene lost 4 bases, with 9 bases spanning the gap. This CDR3 is built from 14 residues. Germline CDR1 reads MNHNS; CDR2 reads SASEGT. This CDR3 reads CASSEAGAGYGYTF. DNA for the CDR3: TGTGCCAGCAGTGAAGCAGGGGCGGGCTATGGCTACACCTTC.

The chain combines TRBV6-5 with TRBJ1-2, with a weak D call TRBD1 (5 bases). The germline V gene has CDR1 MNHEY and CDR2 SVGAGI. V lost 6 bases to trimming and J lost 0 bases, with 14 bases between them. The CDR3 contains 15 residues. CDR3 nucleotide sequence: TGTGCCAGCAGCCCAGACAGAATTTCTAACTATGGCTACACCTTC. Translating gives CASSPDRISNYGYTF.

The chain recombines TRBV12-3 or TRBV12-4 with TRBJ2-7; 9 bases are shared with TRBD1. After removal of 6 bases from V and 9 bases from J, the junction contained 15 bases not matched to a gene. This CDR3 has 15 residues. The CDR3 region has the DNA TGTGCCAGCAGCCCCTCGGGACAGGGTGGGTTCGGGCAGTACTTC. Amino acid sequence: CASSPSGQGGFGQYF.

The CDR3 bases are TGTGCCAGCAGTGGACCACTAGCGGGAGTTACAGATACGCAGTATTTT. It codes for CASSGPLAGVTDTQYF. This rearrangement joins TRBV12-3 or TRBV12-4 to TRBJ2-3; 11 bases fit TRBD2. This CDR3 is 16 amino acids long. The V gene end was trimmed by 5 bases and the J gene end by 3 bases; junction bases not matched to a gene: 7.

The table lists this clonotype with a few counts. The CDR3 is CASTPEAIQETQYF. The CDR3 DNA reads as TGTGCCAGCACCCCTGAAGCTATTCAAGAGACCCAGTACTTC. The chain carries TRBV12-3 or TRBV12-4 and TRBJ2-5; no definite D call. Trimming cost V 7 bases and J 2 bases, with 14 bases left between them. CDR3 length: 14 residues.

V and J are TRBV6-1 and TRBJ2-7; 8 bases map to TRBD1. This CDR3 spans 16 amino acids. Germline loops: CDR1 MNHNS, CDR2 SASEGT. Unmatched junction bases numbered 9, after V lost 3 bases and J lost 2 bases. The chain's CDR3 is CASSDLTGAYAYEQYF. CDR3 sequence (DNA): TGTGCCAGCAGTGACCTGACAGGGGCCTACGCCTACGAGCAGTACTTC.

This clonotype has a handful of counts. This chain uses TRBV6-4 with TRBJ2-1; perhaps TRBD1 as D (6 bases). The germline V and J ends were trimmed by 6 bases and 8 bases, with 14 bases remaining between them. Germline CDR1 reads MRHNA; CDR2 reads SNTAGT. The CDR3 length is 13 residues. The CDR3 loop is CASRAGVHDEQFF. As DNA, the CDR3 is TGTGCCAGCAGAGCAGGGGTTCATGATGAGCAGTTCTTC.

The rearrangement uses TRBV4-2 and TRBJ2-3, with D uncertain. Trimming left V 1 base short and J 5 bases short, with 10 bases between. In germline, CDR1 is LGHNA, CDR2 YNFKEQ. CDR3 size: 14 residues. The CDR3: CASSQGAKRDTQYF. The DNA of the CDR3 is TGTGCCAGCAGCCAAGGGGCGAAACGAGATACGCAGTATTTT.

The chain links TRBV24-1 to TRBJ2-3, with D unresolved. V lost 3 bases to trimming and J lost 0 bases, with 6 bases between them. The CDR3 totals 14 residues. From germline, CDR1 is KGHDR and CDR2 SFDVKD. The CDR3 sequence is CATSDDTSTDTQYF. The CDR3 DNA sequence: TGTGCCACCAGTGATGACACCAGCACAGATACGCAGTATTTT.

This clonotype turned up a few times. This sequence joins TRBV10-3 and TRBJ1-3; D call uncertain. CDR1 is ENHRY and CDR2 is SYGVKD in the germline V gene. CDR3 length: 15 amino acids. The V end was cut by 0 bases, the J end by 0 bases, with 6 bases between. The CDR3 coding sequence is TGTGCCATCAGTGAGTCGTCTAGCTCTGGAAACACCATATATTTT. Its translation: CAISESSSSGNTIYF.

CDR3 sequence reads: CASSGAGLAEGQFF. The CDR3 bases are TGTGCCAGCAGTGGGGCGGGACTAGCGGAGGGGCAGTTCTTC. The chain joins TRBV12-3 or TRBV12-4 to TRBJ2-1; TRBD2 aligns across 11 bases. The V and J ends lost 5 bases and 12 bases, in that order; junction bases with no gene match: 9. There are 14 residues in the CDR3.

This clonotype was observed a few times. The genes are TRBV10-3 and TRBJ2-4; TRBD1 matches 8 bases. The V and J ends lost 0 bases and 5 bases, in that order; junction bases with no gene match: 6. The CDR3 runs to 16 residues. Looked up from germline, CDR1 is ENHRY and CDR2 is SYGVKD. CDR3 amino acids: CAISESVGTGENIQYF. In DNA, the CDR3 is TGTGCCATCAGTGAGTCCGTCGGGACAGGTGAAAACATTCAGTACTTC.